This TCR beta chain is from a study of blood T cell repertoires in COVID-19. In the authors' workflow: Researchers report that nucleated cell counts were estimated from reference gene primer amplification. The repertoire was sequenced with immunoSEQ multiplex PCR; TCRdb's copy has only in-frame clones and lacks some. V, J and clone size derive from that table, while D and trimming were established from the DNA sequence. The table shows 40,000 to 45,000 clones, with about 86% occurring only once. Per the germline V gene, CDR1 is SGHDT and CDR2 is YYEEEE. This CDR3 is 13 amino acids long. The ends lost 2 bases at V and 8 bases at J; junction bases unmatched: 3. Seattle patients were enrolled while actively infected and followed longitudinally.

Sequencing was carried out using peripheral blood. The V and J genes are TRBV5-6 and TRBJ1-2; 10 nucleotides match TRBD1. This receptor was taken from a man aged 35 to 55 with COVID-19, enrolled during active disease. The CDR3: CASSFGQGVGYTF. CDR3 nucleotides: TGTGCCAGCAGCTTTGGACAGGGGGTGGGCTACACCTTC.